The rows below give T cell receptor beta chains drawn from one sample of a study of blood T cell repertoires in COVID-19. Profiling relied on immunoSEQ multiplex PCR, and the TCRdb table lists in-frame clones only, not all of them. The sample has about 190,000 clones, approximately 84% seen once. The sample taken for sequencing was PBMCs or T cells enriched from blood (not recorded which). Receptor source: a young woman who had recovered from COVID-19. Each CDR3 is given with its conserved first and last residue. D genes are given only for firm matches.

J gene | D gene | V gene | CDR3 protein
TRBJ2-3 | TRBD2 | TRBV5-1 | CASSLGLAGGGTDTQYF
TRBJ1-2 | NA | TRBV28 | CASSSHIRGEYGYTF
TRBJ1-3 | NA | TRBV7-2 | CASSRVGGTLGGNTIYF
TRBJ1-1 | NA | TRBV7-9 | CASSSNTRGTEAFF
TRBJ1-4 | NA | TRBV5-6 | CASGGPPTNEKLFF
TRBJ2-1 | TRBD1 | TRBV25-1 | CASSEWRTGGNEQFF
TRBJ1-2 | TRBD1 | TRBV6-5 | CASSYSLGQGLGYTF
TRBJ2-2 | NA | TRBV7-2 | CASSSFHTGELFF
TRBJ2-1 | TRBD1 | TRBV9 | CASSVASGQALFNEQFF
TRBJ2-3 | TRBD2 | TRBV2 | CASSERLAAQYF
TRBJ1-2 | NA | TRBV4-1 | CASSRTFNYGYTF
TRBJ2-1 | TRBD2 | TRBV7-3 | CASSSQREGEQFF
TRBJ1-2 | NA | TRBV29-1 | CSVVPHLGPLNYGYTF
TRBJ2-2 | NA | TRBV2 | CASSAAAWSTGELFF
TRBJ2-3 | TRBD2 | TRBV5-1 | CASSPRTSGGADTQYF